This TCR beta chain stems from a study of control samples from healthy donors and cancer patients. CDR1 and CDR2 from the germline V gene are SEHNR and FQNEAQ (reference sequence). The CDR3 length is 12 residues. Trimming left V 3 bases short and J 7 bases short, with 9 bases between. Data came from immunoSEQ multiplex PCR; TCRdb stores just in-frame clones and leaves some out. The table has around 230,000 clones, around 94% seen once. Sequenced material: blood. This sequence joins TRBV7-9 and TRBJ1-2; D not resolved. The sequence derives from a man between 50 and 59 years old in good health. CDR3 sequence (DNA): TGTGCCAGCAGCTTGATAGAGGCTGGCTACACCTTC. Translation gives CASSLIEAGYTF. Drawing the rest from reference TRBV7-9 and TRBJ1-2, the complete variable domain is DTGVSQNPRHKITKRGQNVTFRCDPISEHNRLYWYRQTLGQGPEFLTYFQNEAQLEKSRLLSDRFSAERPKGSFSTLEIQRTEQGDSAMYLCASSLIEAGYTFGSGTRLTVV.